The sequence of this TCR beta chain was determined in a study of metastatic and nonmetastatic thyroid tumors. Study-wide context: For malignant and benign thyroid patients, tumor or nodule tissue and blood were the sources whose repertoires were compared.

This clone showed up many times. The target antigen is unknown. CDR3 length equals 16 residues. The germline gives CDR1 MNHNS, CDR2 SASEGT. V was trimmed by 4 bases and J by 1 base, leaving 16 bases between them. Each patient went into thyroid surgery without having received any treatment. Study outcomes and limitations: Versus benign nodules, malignant thyroid tumors reportedly had significantly higher TCR beta diversity, in blood and tumor.

Methods used by the authors: What underpinned the distant-metastasis classifier for papillary thyroid cancer was the set of CDR3 differences across clinicopathological groups. TCRdb reanalyzed the PCR reads via MiXCR. What appears here as the V and J calls and clone size reflects TCRdb's work, not the paper's. The sample lists about 45,000 clones, 4% occurring once. The TCR originated in a female donor with papillary thyroid cancer or a benign thyroid nodule (not recorded which). Some clones in this sample may be carry-over from other donors' samples. The rearrangement joins TRBV6-1 to TRBJ2-5; D may correspond to TRBD1 or TRBD2 (7 bases each). Material for sequencing was blood. The chain's CDR3 is CASSALTGEGQETQYF. In nucleotides, the CDR3 is TGTGCCAGCAGTGCATTAACAGGGGAGGGCCAAGAGACCCAGTACTTC.